This record concerns one T cell receptor beta chain sequence. This study enrolled people aged 18 to 89 from around 26 US geographic areas. Participants reported their clinical history, and cohort assignment relied on those reports. This sample is drawn from a study of blood T cell repertoires in COVID-19. Study overall: Sites across the United States, Italy and Spain contributed samples from acute and convalescent COVID-19.

Original analysis: Nucleated cell number was recorded as an estimate derived from reference gene primer amplification. Produced via immunoSEQ multiplex PCR; TCRdb's table is partial and in-frame only. D and trimming were read from the DNA, whereas the V and J calls and clone size are those reported in that table. The sample consists of roughly 280,000 clones, about 90% of them appearing once. The germline V and J ends were trimmed by 1 base and 10 bases, with 11 bases remaining between them. CDR1 is MGHRA and CDR2 is YSYEKL in the germline V gene. The CDR3 sequence is 14 residues long. The V call is TRBV4-1, the J call TRBJ1-6, with a possible D match to TRBD1 (5 bases). The sequencing input was PBMCs or T cells enriched from blood (not recorded which). The receptor was isolated from a woman aged 25 to 39 with acute COVID-19. DNA of the CDR3: TGCGCCAGCAGCCAAGCGCAGGGCAACTCACCCCTCCACTTT. Translated: CASSQAQGNSPLHF.